The rows below give T cell receptor beta chains drawn from one sample of a study of blood T cell repertoires in COVID-19. Here immunoSEQ multiplex PCR was the method, and the copy in TCRdb shows in-frame clones only, minus some. The sample consists of 40,000 to 60,000 clones, approximately 81% of them appearing once. Input material: peripheral blood. The source is a woman aged 55-70 years with acute or convalescent COVID-19. Each CDR3 is given with its conserved first and last residue. Fields, in order: V gene, D gene, J gene, CDR3 protein. A D gene is named only where the DNA matches it firmly.

V: TRBV30; D: NA; J: TRBJ1-1; CDR3: CAWSVRGLLDTEAFF
V: TRBV2; D: TRBD1; J: TRBJ2-3; CDR3: CASSKDRDSTDTQYF
V: TRBV4-2; D: TRBD1; J: TRBJ1-3; CDR3: CASSQSQGAPGNTIYF
V: TRBV18; D: NA; J: TRBJ2-5; CDR3: CASSPAATLPQETQYF
V: TRBV27; D: TRBD1; J: TRBJ2-1; CDR3: CASSLGRWTGSSYNEQFF
V: TRBV29-1; D: TRBD1; J: TRBJ2-3; CDR3: CSVGGQGADTQYF
V: TRBV15; D: NA; J: TRBJ1-6; CDR3: CATSHDRSYSPLHF
V: TRBV4-3; D: NA; J: TRBJ1-3; CDR3: CASSQDTSRNTIYF
V: TRBV12-3/TRBV12-4; D: NA; J: TRBJ2-2; CDR3: CVTQGTNPGELFF
V: TRBV27; D: TRBD2; J: TRBJ2-3; CDR3: CASTRLAGADTQYF
V: TRBV11-2; D: TRBD1; J: TRBJ1-1; CDR3: CASSLYGVRQGGTEAFF
V: TRBV19; D: NA; J: TRBJ2-1; CDR3: CASSNSGTRVQFF
V: TRBV12-3/TRBV12-4; D: TRBD2; J: TRBJ2-1; CDR3: CASRGTTEQFF
V: TRBV9; D: NA; J: TRBJ1-1; CDR3: CASSVAGEEVEAFF
V: TRBV9; D: TRBD2; J: TRBJ2-6; CDR3: CASSVGGRVGANVLTF
V: TRBV19; D: NA; J: TRBJ1-1; CDR3: CASMVEGRENTEAFF
V: TRBV12-3/TRBV12-4; D: NA; J: TRBJ1-5; CDR3: CASSLSRGQPQHF
V: TRBV5-1; D: NA; J: TRBJ2-1; CDR3: CASSLGQGPRNEQFF
V: TRBV12-3/TRBV12-4; D: NA; J: TRBJ1-5; CDR3: CASSMRGNQPQHF
V: TRBV7-3; D: TRBD1; J: TRBJ1-1; CDR3: CASSLTWDSEAFF
V: TRBV7-6; D: TRBD1; J: TRBJ2-3; CDR3: CASSLRPGTGFTDTQYF
V: TRBV25-1; D: NA; J: TRBJ2-5; CDR3: CASSEYETRVMETQYF
V: TRBV2; D: NA; J: TRBJ1-2; CDR3: CASSDGPKGDLLDLNYGYTF
V: TRBV2; D: NA; J: TRBJ2-1; CDR3: CASSDQRNPYNEQFF
V: TRBV28; D: NA; J: TRBJ1-1; CDR3: CASISGGNTEAFF
V: TRBV19; D: TRBD1; J: TRBJ1-5; CDR3: CASTPRRTGGGNQPQHF